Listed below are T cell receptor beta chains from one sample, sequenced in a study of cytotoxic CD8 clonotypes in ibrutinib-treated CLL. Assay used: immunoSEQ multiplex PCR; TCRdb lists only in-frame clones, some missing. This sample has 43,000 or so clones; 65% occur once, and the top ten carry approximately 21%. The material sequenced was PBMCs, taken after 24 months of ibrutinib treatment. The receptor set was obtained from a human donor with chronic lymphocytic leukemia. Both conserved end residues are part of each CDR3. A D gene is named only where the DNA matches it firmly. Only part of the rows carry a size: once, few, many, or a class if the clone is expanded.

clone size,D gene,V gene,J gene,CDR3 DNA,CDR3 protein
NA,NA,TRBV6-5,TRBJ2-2,TGTGCCAGCAGTTCCCTTGGGGGGCTCAACACCGGGGAGCTGTTTTTT,CASSSLGGLNTGELFF
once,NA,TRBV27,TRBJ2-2,TGTGCCAGCCCGCCGAACACCGGGGAGCTGTTTTTT,CASPPNTGELFF
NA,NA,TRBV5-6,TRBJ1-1,TGTGCCAGCAGCTTGGAGTGGGGTGGAGGGAACACTGAAGCTTTCTTT,CASSLEWGGGNTEAFF
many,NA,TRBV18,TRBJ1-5,TGTGCCAGCTCACCCGCTCGCGATAGCAATCAGCCCCAGCATTTT,CASSPARDSNQPQHF
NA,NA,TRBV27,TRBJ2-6,TGTGCCAGCAGTTTCATTGGTCTGTCTGGGGCCAACGTCCTGACTTTC,CASSFIGLSGANVLTF
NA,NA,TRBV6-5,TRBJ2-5,TGTGCCAGCACCCAAAGTGGGGGTGGGGAGACCCAGTACTTC,CASTQSGGGETQYF
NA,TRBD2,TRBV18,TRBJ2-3,TGTGCCAGCTCGCATAAACTAGCGGGGGGGCCCTCCACAGATACGCAGTATTTT,CASSHKLAGGPSTDTQYF
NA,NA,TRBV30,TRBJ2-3,TGTGCTGGAGCTAGCCCCAACACAGATACGCAGTATTTT,CAGASPNTDTQYF
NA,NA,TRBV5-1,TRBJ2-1,TGCGCCAGCAGCTGGGGGGCTAGTGGGCCAGGGTCCAATGAGCAGTTCTTC,CASSWGASGPGSNEQFF
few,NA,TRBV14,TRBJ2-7,TGTGCCAGCAGCCTCGATTTGGGGGCCGAGCAGTACTTC,CASSLDLGAEQYF
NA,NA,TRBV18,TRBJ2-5,TGTGCCAGCTCCCCCTTAGGGCAAGAGACCCAGTACTTC,CASSPLGQETQYF
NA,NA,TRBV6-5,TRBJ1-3,TGTGCCAGCAGTTACTCGGAGGGCTCTGGAAACACCATATATTTT,CASSYSEGSGNTIYF
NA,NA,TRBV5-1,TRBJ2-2,TGCGCCAGCAGCCAACCAGGCGGGGCTAACACCGGGGAGCTGTTTTTT,CASSQPGGANTGELFF
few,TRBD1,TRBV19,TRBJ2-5,TGTGCCAGTAGCCGGAACAGGGGACACCAAGAGACCCAGTACTTC,CASSRNRGHQETQYF
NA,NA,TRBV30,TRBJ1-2,TGTGCCTGGAGTGTACAGAACGGATACATACATAACTATGGCTACACCTTC,CAWSVQNGYIHNYGYTF
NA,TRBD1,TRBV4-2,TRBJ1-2,TGTGCCAGCAGCCAAGTGGGACAGGGGGGCTATGGCTACACCTTC,CASSQVGQGGYGYTF
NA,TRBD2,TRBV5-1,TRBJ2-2,TGCGCCAGCAGCTTGGACGCCTTTGGCGGGGGGCTCGGGGAGCTGTTTTTT,CASSLDAFGGGLGELFF
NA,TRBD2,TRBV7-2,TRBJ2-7,TGTGCCAGCAGCTTCGGTAGCGGGGAAGATGGCGAGCAGTACTTC,CASSFGSGEDGEQYF
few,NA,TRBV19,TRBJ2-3,TGTGCCAGTAGCCCCCGGACCCCAGATACGCAGTATTTT,CASSPRTPDTQYF
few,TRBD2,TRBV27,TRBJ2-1,TGTGCCAGCAGTGGTAGCGGGATGGTGTACAATGAGCAGTTCTTC,CASSGSGMVYNEQFF
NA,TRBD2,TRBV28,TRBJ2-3,TGTGCCAGCAGTTTGGGTGCTAGCGGGAGCGTCCATACGCAGTATTTT,CASSLGASGSVHTQYF
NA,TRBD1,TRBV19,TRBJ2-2,TGTGCCAGTAGTAGGGTGACAGGGGCCACCGGGGAGCTGTTTTTT,CASSRVTGATGELFF
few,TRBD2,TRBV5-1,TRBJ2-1,TGCGCCAGCAGCTTCCGGAGCGGGGGGCCCCCCCTTGATGAGCAGTTCTTC,CASSFRSGGPPLDEQFF
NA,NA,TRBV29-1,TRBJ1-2,TGCAGCGTTGAAGGCCTAAGCTATGGCTACACCTTC,CSVEGLSYGYTF
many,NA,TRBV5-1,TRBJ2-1,TGCGCCAGCAGCTTGGATGGGGCAGTCTACAATGAGCAGTTCTTC,CASSLDGAVYNEQFF
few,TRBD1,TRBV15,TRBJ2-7,TGTGCCACCAGCACACGGGACAGGGGACGCTACGAGCAGTACTTC,CATSTRDRGRYEQYF
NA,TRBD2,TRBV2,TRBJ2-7,TGTGCCAGCGGGGAGGGACTTGCCTACGAGCAGTACTTC,CASGEGLAYEQYF
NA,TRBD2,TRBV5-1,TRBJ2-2,TGCGCCAGCAGCTCCGCGGGGGGCCCTGGGACCGGGGAGCTGTTTTTT,CASSSAGGPGTGELFF
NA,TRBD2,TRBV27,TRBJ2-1,TGTGCCAGCAGAGGAGCCGGGACTAGCGGCCACAATGAGCAGTTCTTC,CASRGAGTSGHNEQFF
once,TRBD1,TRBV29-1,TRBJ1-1,TGCAGCGTTGAGGCGACAGGGGCCACTGAAGCTTTCTTT,CSVEATGATEAFF
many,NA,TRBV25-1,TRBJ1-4,TGTGCCAGCAGTGGCACGGGGGAAAAACTGTTTTTT,CASSGTGEKLFF
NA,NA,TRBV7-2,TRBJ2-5,TGTGCCAGCAGCTCCACACAGGGTGGCCAGTACTTC,CASSSTQGGQYF
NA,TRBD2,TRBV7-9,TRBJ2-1,TGTGCCAGCAGCTCCCTATTAGCGGGAGGGCCATACAATGAGCAGTTCTTC,CASSSLLAGGPYNEQFF
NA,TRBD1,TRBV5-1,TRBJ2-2,TGCGCCAGCAGCGATCGGACAGGGGGGACGAACACCGGGGAGCTGTTTTTT,CASSDRTGGTNTGELFF
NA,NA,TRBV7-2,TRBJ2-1,TGTGCCAGCAGCTTAACGCAGGGCGCCTATGAGCAGTTCTTC,CASSLTQGAYEQFF
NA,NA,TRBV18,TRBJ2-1,TGTGCCAGCACTCACGGGGGGCAATACAATGAGCAGTTCTTC,CASTHGGQYNEQFF
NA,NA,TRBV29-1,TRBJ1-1,TGCAGCGTAAAACCCTGGGGTGCGGACACTGAAGCTTTCTTT,CSVKPWGADTEAFF
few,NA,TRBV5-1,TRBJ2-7,TGCGCCAGCAGCTCACCGGGTGGAGGGTGGTACGAGCAGTACTTC,CASSSPGGGWYEQYF
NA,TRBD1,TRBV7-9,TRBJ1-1,TGTGCCAGCAGCTTTCTCTTCGTGACAGGGGACCCCGTATTAGAAGCTTTCTTT,CASSFLFVTGDPVLEAFF
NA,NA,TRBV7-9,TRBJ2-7,TGTGCCGGGGGGACGGATACCTACGAGCAGTACTTC,CAGGTDTYEQYF
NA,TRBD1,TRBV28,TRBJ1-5,TGTGCCAGCAGTAGAGGGGGCGCCGGTCAGCCCCAGCATTTT,CASSRGGAGQPQHF
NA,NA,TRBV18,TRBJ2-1,TGTGCCAGCTCAGAGCCGGGTCTTGGTAGCCAGCGGTTCTCCTACAATGAGCAGTTCTTC,CASSEPGLGSQRFSYNEQFF
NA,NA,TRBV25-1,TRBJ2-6,TGTGCCAGGACCTCTGGGGCCAACGTCCTGACTTTC,CARTSGANVLTF
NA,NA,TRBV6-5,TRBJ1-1,TGTGCCAGCCGCAGGCGCCAGAGTGAAGCTTTCTTT,CASRRRQSEAFF
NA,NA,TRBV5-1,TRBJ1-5,TGCGCCAGCAACCCAGGGGCGAATCAGCCCCAGCATTTT,CASNPGANQPQHF
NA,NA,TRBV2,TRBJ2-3,TGTGCCAGCGGGGACGCAGATACGCAGTATTTT,CASGDADTQYF
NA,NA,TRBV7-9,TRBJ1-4,TGTGCCAGCAGTACAACAGGGACGTCGAACGAAAAACTGTTTTTT,CASSTTGTSNEKLFF
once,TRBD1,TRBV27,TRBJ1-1,TGTGCCAGCAGTTTTGAGTCAGGGGGTCGAACTGAAGCTTTCTTT,CASSFESGGRTEAFF
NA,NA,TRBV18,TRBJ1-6,TGTGCCAGCTCACCACGGAAGGGGCGGGAAAATTCACCCCTCCACTTT,CASSPRKGRENSPLHF
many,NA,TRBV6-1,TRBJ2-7,TGTGCCAGCAGTGAAGAAGCGGAGGGGCTATACGAGCAGTACTTC,CASSEEAEGLYEQYF